This T cell receptor (beta chain) was captured by sequencing in a study of T cells in Graves' hyperthyroidism and ophthalmopathy (dated by TCRdb to between 2018 and 2021). For the wider study: Peripheral blood was sampled at the time of initial diagnosis, prior to any treatment. The paper describes TCR Vbeta CDR3 sequencing of 120 to 150 peripheral blood samples, made up of approximately 40 ophthalmopathy patients, over 70 hyperthyroidism patients and roughly 17 progressor patients. An independent validation cohort of under 20 hyperthyroidism patients and 17 patients who later progressed to ophthalmopathy tested prospective prediction of ophthalmopathy. For training and testing, the 100 or so patients in the discovery cohort were randomly divided in a 7:3 ratio. To identify distinguishing TCR V-J signatures, a discovery cohort of around 100 patients was used, comprising 43 with Graves' ophthalmopathy and around 57 with stable Graves' hyperthyroidism. Thyroid tissue and blood T-cell repertoires from over 5 Graves' hyperthyroidism patients were also compared in the study. Following sampling, methimazole starting at 30 mg daily was given to hyperthyroidism patients, and high-dose intravenous methylprednisolone was given to ophthalmopathy patients.

Amplification of TCR beta CDR3 regions was carried out from RNA transcripts. For the first round of RT-PCR on the TCR CDR3, the HTBI primer set was used together with the Qiagen OneStep RT-PCR kit. Libraries were constructed in a second round of multiplex PCR, after which size selection and purification were performed. Paired-end sequencing of the libraries was performed with 100 bp reads on an Illumina HiSeq2000. The authors' pipeline ran thus. SOAPnuke was used to process the raw data, removing reads that contained adapters or uncalled bases, had a mean Phred below 15, or lacked an exact match to the constant primer or identifier. High-quality paired reads were merged with COPE v1.2.5, and unique nucleotide sequences were defined as clonotypes. MiTCR v1.1 was used to align the clonotypes against IMGT TRBV, TRBD and TRBJ reference segments. The analysis was restricted to V-J combinations with a frequency above 0.0001, which together covered over 99% of the repertoires. A TCS score was defined as the ratio of F50 (clonal expansion) to E x V (chaos), with BLOSUM62-based TCRdist applied between CDR3 peptides within each V-J. Welch's t-statistics and random forest reduced 514 V-J features to some 14, which were used in a naive Bayes classifier (R e1071). The raw public data were reprocessed by TCRdb itself: fastp quality trimming at Q25, MiXCR clonotype calling, in-frame beta chains only. Entries that share a CDR3 protein sequence are merged under the most common genes and DNA. The V and J calls and clone size are TCRdb's, not the authors'. Across this sample there are around 690,000 distinct CDR3 sequences, with around 20% seen only once. The ten largest clones take up 34% of the sample.

The full study reports these points: In cross-validation, a model built on a 13 V-J signature told ophthalmopathy apart from stable hyperthyroidism with just under 90% sensitivity and about 81% specificity, and in testing the same model reached 80%/75%. Sample size was not statistically predetermined, and blinding of investigators to group allocation was not performed. Most expanded thyroid clonotypes (frequency above 0.001) were also found in blood, which suggests that blood repertoires may mirror thyroid immune responses. In validation, the model predicted progression to ophthalmopathy with roughly 66% sensitivity and over 72% specificity, a median of about 6 months before onset.

Comments on this clonotype: Its binding antigen is unknown. No base quality values were provided; no much bigger clone lies one nucleotide off.

Ophthalmopathy patients had moderately to severely active disease, Clinical Activity Score of at least 3, NOSPECS grade of at least 4, and duration under 3 months. Any patient with an uncontrolled infection, another autoimmune disease, pregnancy or lactation was excluded. Diagnoses were based on clinical symptoms, serum thyroxine and TRAb, thyroid ultrasound and orbital computed tomography. Ficoll-Paque density gradient centrifugation was used to isolate PBMCs from 9.5 to 10 ml of fresh peripheral blood. Total RNA was extracted using Trizol reagent, and RNA quality was assessed on an Agilent 2100 Bioanalyzer. Including the terminal cysteine and phenylalanine, the CDR3 comprises 16 residues. Only the CDR3 part of the read is kept: 48 bases, read in frame from the first base. CDR1 and CDR2 are drawn from the germline V gene: MNHNS, SASEGT. Trimmed from V: 7 bases; trimmed from J: 1 base; junction bases lacking a gene match: 7.

The TCR comes from a man aged 25 to 40 with Graves' ophthalmopathy. The specimen sequenced was blood. This chain is built from TRBV6-1 and TRBJ2-3; 11 bases in the middle match TRBD2. The CDR3 is CASTLGTSGRTDTQYF. The DNA is TGTGCCAGCACCCTAGGGACTAGCGGACGCACAGATACGCAGTATTTT.